This T cell receptor beta chain appears in the sequencing data of a study of spatial heterogeneity in lung cancer. Every TCR cDNA molecule bore its own unique molecular identifier. In TCRdb, the 5' RACE reads were re-called with MiXCR into one record per CDR3 protein. Found here are under 12,000 distinct CDR3 sequences, 4.5% to 6.5% of them singletons; the top ten hold 9.5% to 15%. Germline CDR1 SNHLY, CDR2 FYNNEI. Trimming removed 0 bases from V and 8 bases from J, with 10 bases in between. The CDR3 sequence is 13 residues long. This clonotype was seen many times. No antigen is known for it. The library was prepared for alpha chains; this beta chain is a stray read, so its frequency means little. General study findings and limits: Mutation tallies in tumors tracked expanded intratumoral alpha and beta TCR counts.

Time point of the sample: sample taken at primary tumor resection. A total of fewer than 80 untreated early-stage non-small cell lung cancer patients served as donors. Unsorted whole RNA from tumor, nontumor lung or frozen PBMC underwent sequencing. The sequencing here drew on lung tumor tissue, taken at surgery. The gene calls are TRBV2 and TRBJ1-2; D unresolved. The sequence derives from a male donor with early-stage non-small cell lung cancer. The CDR3 region has the DNA TGTGCCAGCAGTGAAGCGTCTGGGTGGGGCTACACCTTC. This codes for CASSEASGWGYTF.